This passage covers 31 T cell receptor beta chains from one sample sequenced in a study of identifying expanded T cells in peripheral blood (dated by TCRdb to 2018 to 2020). Receptor amplification or capture employed the immunoSEQ multiplex PCR assay. The source is immuneACCESS, and TCRdb retained only in-frame sequences with V and J called. Part of the clones is not carried over; for the studies checked, unresolved V genes explain less than half of this, and the remainder is unexplained. This sample comprises around 100,000 clones, 85% to 90% of them detected only once. The ten biggest clones cover 16% of the sample. The sequenced material came from blood. Every receptor here comes from a person aged 18 to 75 in good health.

This clone was seen just once. The rearrangement links TRBV6-1 to TRBJ2-7; 8 bases match TRBD1. Trimming at V came to 4 bases and at J to 2 bases, leaving 7 bases not matched to a gene. There are 15 residues in the CDR3. CDR1 MNHNS and CDR2 SASEGT come from the germline V gene. The DNA of the CDR3 is TGTGCCAGCAGTGGGCAACAGGGGGTGACCTACGAGCAGTACTTC. The encoded protein is CASSGQQGVTYEQYF.

The genes are TRBV7-9 and TRBJ2-2; unclear D gene. Trimming removed 10 bases at V and 0 bases at J, with 18 bases between. Germline-derived CDR1 and CDR2 are SEHNR and FQNEAQ (reference sequence). The CDR3 has 16 amino acids. CDR3 nucleotide sequence: TGTGCCACCGACCCGCGAGCCCTGGCGAACACCGGGGAGCTGTTTTTT. Its protein is CATDPRALANTGELFF.

The chain combines TRBV30 with TRBJ2-7, with D possibly TRBD2 on 5 matching bases. The CDR3 runs to 13 residues. Germline values: CDR1 GTSNPN, CDR2 SVGIG (reference sequence). V lost 0 bases and J 5 bases, leaving 11 bases between the germline ends. The DNA of the CDR3 is TGTGCCTGGAGTGTAACTAGTCGGAACGAGCAGTACTTC. This translates into CAWSVTSRNEQYF.

The chain is built from TRBV6-5 and TRBJ2-7, with 8 positions matching TRBD1. CDR1 is MNHEY, CDR2 SVGAGI, per germline. Trimming at V came to 6 bases and at J to 6 bases, leaving 7 bases not matched to a gene. The CDR3 is made up of 13 amino acids. CDR3 DNA sequence: TGTGCCAGCAGATACAACAGGGGGAGCGAGCAGTACTTC. It yields the protein CASRYNRGSEQYF.

The rearrangement uses TRBV19 and TRBJ1-5, with TRBD1 as a possible D gene (5 bases). CDR3 length: 15 residues. V was cut by 7 bases and J by 2 bases, with 15 bases left in between. CDR1 and CDR2 from the germline V gene are LNHDA and SQIVND (reference sequence). As DNA, the CDR3 is TGTGCCAGTACTACCCCAGGCAGGGGCAATCAGCCCCAGCATTTT. It codes for CASTTPGRGNQPQHF.

This chain uses TRBV10-3 with TRBJ2-7, with 8 bases lining up with TRBD2. Trimming cost V 6 bases and J 4 bases; bases outside gene matches: 5. The V gene's germline CDR1 is ENHRY and CDR2 SYGVKD. This CDR3 is 13 amino acids long. The CDR3 sequence: CAIREPGGYEQYF. The DNA of the CDR3 is TGTGCCATCAGAGAGCCGGGAGGGTACGAGCAGTACTTC.

This rearrangement joins TRBV11-2 to TRBJ2-7, with unresolved D. Germline V gives CDR1 SGHAT, CDR2 FQNNGV. V was cut by 2 bases and J by 2 bases, with 13 bases left in between. The CDR3 has 15 amino acids. CDR3 nucleotide sequence: TGTGCCAGCAGCTTATCTTTGCGGTTGACCTACGAGCAGTACTTC. This gives the protein CASSLSLRLTYEQYF.

The V and J genes are TRBV7-2 and TRBJ2-7; 7 nucleotides agree with TRBD1. This CDR3 has 13 residues. V lost 0 bases to trimming and J lost 5 bases; unmatched junction nucleotides: 1. The germline gives CDR1 SGHTA, CDR2 FQGNSA. The CDR3 loop reads CASSLAGGNEQYF. CDR3 in DNA: TGTGCCAGCAGCTTAGCAGGGGGCAACGAGCAGTACTTC.

This clone came up a few times. This CDR3 reads CASSLKGSGETQYF. The CDR3 bases are TGTGCCAGCAGCTTGAAGGGGAGTGGGGAGACCCAGTACTTC. V is TRBV5-6 and J is TRBJ2-5, with D perhaps assigned TRBD1 or TRBD2 (5 bases each). Germline V gene data show CDR1 as SGHDT and CDR2 as YYEEEE. The CDR3 length is 14 residues. Between the trimmed V and J ends, which lost 1 base and 5 bases, there was a span of 12 bases.

The chain carries TRBV5-4 and TRBJ2-7, with TRBD1 identical over 9 bases. The CDR3 is 14 amino acids. V dropped 4 bases and J dropped 2; count of bases not matched to a gene: 4. The germline gives CDR1 SGHNT, CDR2 YYREEE (reference sequence). The CDR3 region has the DNA TGTGCCAGCAGCGTACAGGGGGCCCCCTACGAGCAGTACTTC. It codes for CASSVQGAPYEQYF.

V gene TRBV6-5 combines with J gene TRBJ1-5, with D possibly matching TRBD1 (6 bases). Germline V gives CDR1 MNHEY, CDR2 SVGAGI. This CDR3 comprises 14 residues. The germline V and J ends were trimmed by 0 bases and 6 bases, with 9 bases remaining between them. The CDR3 spells CASSYSQGSQPQHF. The CDR3 DNA follows: TGTGCCAGCAGTTACTCACAGGGCAGTCAGCCCCAGCATTTT.

The V gene is TRBV28, the J gene TRBJ1-2; D is ambiguous. The germline CDR1 and CDR2 sequences are MDHEN and SYDVKM. V lost 6 bases and J lost 4, with 24 bases in between. This CDR3 has 17 residues. CDR3 loop: CASSPTGSYTSRYGYTF. CDR3 sequence (DNA): TGTGCCAGCAGCCCCACCGGCAGTTATACCTCCCGCTATGGCTACACCTTC.

This chain links TRBV13 with TRBJ2-2, with no clear D. V shed 4 bases and J shed 3 bases, with 9 bases lying between them. Germline V gene sequence: CDR1 PRHDT, CDR2 FYEKMQ (reference sequence). The CDR3 is 14 amino acids. The CDR3 loop reads CASSSKGYTGELFF. The CDR3 nucleotides are TGTGCCAGCAGCTCCAAAGGGTACACCGGGGAGCTGTTTTTT.

The chain carries TRBV7-6 and TRBJ2-5; no definite D call. The last part of the DNA fits TRBJ2-7 better; the J call may be wrong. The CDR3 is 14 amino acids. The germline V gene has CDR1 SGHVS and CDR2 FNYEAQ. The CDR3 sequence: CASSPSDSSYEQYF. CDR3 bases: TGTGCCAGCAGCCCCAGTGATAGCTCCTACGAGCAGTACTTC.

Here the CDR3 reads CASSHDPGHPYEQYF. CDR3 in DNA: TGTGCCAGCAGCCATGATCCGGGACATCCCTACGAGCAGTACTTC. J is TRBJ2-7 and V is TRBV9; D might be TRBD1 (6 bases). The CDR3 loop spans 15 amino acids. Trimming stripped 4 bases from V and 2 bases from J, with 16 bases between. Germline CDR1 is SGDLS and CDR2 is YYNGEE.

The chain couples TRBV18 to TRBJ1-1, with D unresolved. The ends were cut back, 2 bases at V and 3 bases at J, with 7 bases in the middle. This CDR3 contains 13 residues. Germline V gene data show CDR1 as KGHSH and CDR2 as LQKENI. Here the CDR3 reads CASSPGQDTEAFF. The CDR3 coding sequence is TGTGCCAGCTCACCAGGGCAGGACACTGAAGCTTTCTTT.

This chain connects TRBV6-5 to TRBJ2-7; a possible D gene is TRBD2 (7 bases). CDR1 and CDR2 from the germline V gene are MNHEY and SVGAGI. The CDR3 spans 15 residues. V lost 7 bases to trimming and J lost 0 bases, with 16 bases between them. CDR3: CASTPIGGLSYEQYF. CDR3 coding DNA: TGTGCCAGCACCCCCATCGGGGGGCTCTCCTACGAGCAGTACTTC.

This chain links TRBV10-1 with TRBJ2-2; 9 bases agree with TRBD1. The germline V gene has CDR1 WNHNN and CDR2 SYGVQD (reference sequence). The CDR3 length is 17 residues. V dropped 8 bases and J dropped 3; count of bases not matched to a gene: 13. Here the CDR3 reads CASQDAQGARDTGELFF. DNA for the CDR3: TGCGCCAGCCAAGACGCACAGGGGGCGCGGGACACCGGGGAGCTGTTTTTT.

The rearrangement uses TRBV21-1 and TRBJ1-4. TRBV21-1 is labeled a pseudogene. This CDR3 spans 14 amino acids. The CDR3, as DNA: TGTGCCAGCAGCCCTATCTCGGGGGATGAAAAACTGTTTTTT. As protein: CASSPISGDEKLFF.

The genes are TRBV29-1 and TRBJ2-2, with a weak D call TRBD1 (6 bases). V lost 5 bases and J lost 3, with 13 bases in between. The CDR3 runs 14 residues. Germline values: CDR1 SQVTM, CDR2 ANQGSEA. The CDR3 bases are TGCAGCGTTTCCCCAGGACAGTACACCGGGGAGCTGTTTTTT. It yields the protein CSVSPGQYTGELFF.

The J gene is TRBJ2-7, the V gene TRBV5-6; D might be TRBD1 or TRBD2, each matching 6 bases. The germline gives CDR1 SGHDT, CDR2 YYEEEE. V lost 5 bases and J lost 2, with 23 bases in between. The length of the CDR3 is 17 residues. As DNA, the CDR3 is TGTGCCAGCAGTCCGAACCCCCGGGGGCGATGGACCTACGAGCAGTACTTC. Protein sequence: CASSPNPRGRWTYEQYF.

This chain uses TRBV12-1 with TRBJ2-1; the D segment call TRBD1 is taken from the table without a DNA check. TRBV12-1 is designated a pseudogene. The CDR3 spans 18 residues. CDR3 amino acids: CASSFAGDQGGLYNEQFF. CDR3 DNA sequence: TGTGCCAGCAGCTTTGCCGGGGACCAGGGGGGTCTTTACAATGAGCAGTTCTTC.

V is TRBV4-3 and J is TRBJ2-3, with unresolved D. Germline V lookup: CDR1 LGHNA, CDR2 YSLEER. Trimming removed 0 bases from V and 1 base from J, with 2 bases in between. This CDR3 spans 13 amino acids. The CDR3 nucleotides read TGCGCCAGCAGCCAAGAGGGCACAGATACGCAGTATTTT. This encodes CASSQEGTDTQYF.

The chain joins TRBV7-8 to TRBJ1-5; D is uncertain. This CDR3 comprises 13 residues. With 3 bases removed from V and 11 bases from J, the gap between germline ends came to 14 bases. CDR1 is SGHVS, CDR2 FQNEAQ, per germline. The CDR3 region has the DNA TGTGCCAGCAGCTTTGGCAGTGGGTGGGCCCAGCATTTT. Translating it yields CASSFGSGWAQHF.

The genes are TRBV6-5 and TRBJ2-7; no reliable D call. The V and J ends lost 6 bases and 6 bases respectively, with 9 bases between them. This CDR3 is 11 amino acids long. Germline V gene lookup returns CDR1 MNHEY and CDR2 SVGAGI. CDR3: CASSKPGEQYF. The CDR3 bases are TGTGCCAGCAGCAAACCGGGCGAGCAGTACTTC.

This chain uses TRBV12-5 with TRBJ2-7, with 11 positions matching TRBD1. J lost 3 bases, V lost 9 bases, and 4 bases had no gene match. Germline assignment: CDR1 LGHNT and CDR2 FRNRAP. The CDR3 has 13 amino acids. CDR3: CASAGTGGYEQYF. CDR3 nucleotides: TGTGCTAGCGCCGGGACAGGGGGCTACGAGCAGTACTTC. Combining the CDR3 with reference TRBV12-5 and TRBJ2-7 gives the whole variable domain DARVTQTPRHKVTEMGQEVTMRCQPILGHNTVFWYRQTMMQGLELLAYFRNRAPLDDSGMPKDRFSAEMPDATLATLKIQPSEPRDSAVYFCASAGTGGYEQYFGPGTRLTVT.

The V and J genes are TRBV5-6 and TRBJ1-6, with 9 bases aligning to TRBD1. Trimming took 9 bases from V and 9 from J; bases not matched to a gene: 4. The CDR3 loop spans 12 amino acids. The V gene's germline CDR1 is SGHDT and CDR2 YYEEEE. The CDR3 sequence: CATTGGGSPLHF. The CDR3 DNA reads TGTGCCACCACAGGGGGCGGTTCACCCCTCCACTTT.

Points on this clone: The junction departs from germline at one end; a sequencing error may be responsible. The chain joins TRBV6-1 to TRBJ2-1; TRBD1 matches 10 bases. Germline V gene sequence: CDR1 MNHNS, CDR2 SASEGT. This CDR3 region has 10 residues. This CDR3 reads CASSQDRGVF. The CDR3, as DNA: TGTGCCAGCAGTCAGGACAGGGGGGTCTTC.

The chain has TRBV2 and TRBJ2-2; no firm D call. The CDR3 covers 15 residues. Between the trimmed V and J ends, which lost 3 bases and 6 bases, there was a span of 14 bases. Germline V gene lookup returns CDR1 SNHLY and CDR2 FYNNEI. In nucleotides, the CDR3 is TGTGCCAGCAGTGAGCAGCCCCTAGGAGCCGGGGAGCTGTTTTTT. Translating gives CASSEQPLGAGELFF. The full variable domain, rest sourced from reference TRBV2 and TRBJ2-2, is EPEVTQTPSHQVTQMGQEVILRCVPISNHLYFYWYRQILGQKVEFLVSFYNNEISEKSEIFDDQFSVERPDGSNFTLKIRSTKLEDSAMYFCASSEQPLGAGELFFGEGSRLTVL.

The V and J genes are TRBV25-1 and TRBJ2-7, with a possible D match to TRBD2 (6 bases). V lost 2 bases and J 4 bases, leaving 6 bases between the germline ends. Germline values: CDR1 MGHDK, CDR2 SYGVNS. The CDR3 covers 12 residues. Here the CDR3 reads CASSEGRYEQYF. The CDR3 nucleotides read TGTGCCAGCAGTGAAGGGAGGTACGAGCAGTACTTC.

This clone showed up just a few times. V is TRBV7-6 and J is TRBJ2-3; 10 bases match TRBD2. V shed 5 bases and J 9 bases; nucleotides not matched to a gene: 11. The CDR3 has 15 amino acids. Germline CDR1 is SGHVS and CDR2 is FNYEAQ. CDR3 sequence (DNA): TGTGCCAGCAGCGCCCAATCTAGCGGGAGAGGGACGCAGTATTTT. This sequence encodes CASSAQSSGRGTQYF. The full variable domain, completed using reference TRBV7-6 and TRBJ2-3, is GAGVSQSPRYKVTKRGQDVALRCDPISGHVSLYWYRQALGQGPEFLTYFNYEAQQDKSGLPNDRFSAERPEGSISTLTIQRTEQRDSAMYRCASSAQSSGRGTQYFGPGTRLTVL.